This TCR beta chain comes out of a study of T-cell reconstitution after alpha-beta-depleted transplantation in children. Construction of the TCRbeta library involved unique molecular identifiers. One entry per CDR3 protein, called by TCRdb with MiXCR from the PCR reads. Counted here are some 600,000 distinct CDR3 sequences, about an eighth occurring once; the ten biggest clones make up 2.2%. After removal of 2 bases from V and 6 bases from J, the junction contained 9 bases not matched to a gene. Germline V gene sequence: CDR1 SGHNT, CDR2 YENEEA. The CDR3 loop spans 17 amino acids. Overall study findings and caveats: From newly produced T cells came most of the T-cell counts and diversity one year after transplant.

This clonotype was recorded many times. Antigen specificity is unknown. Sample: PBMCs, mostly from graft donor cells, taken 360 days after TCRalphabeta/CD19-depleted stem cell transplant. The sequence was collected from a male patient younger than 18 who had a stem cell transplant for acute myeloid leukemia, so the T cells may come from the graft donor. This chain connects TRBV11-3 to TRBJ2-2; 10 positions match TRBD2. CDR3 in DNA: TGTGCCAGCAGCTTATACTCTAGCGGGAGAGAGGCCGGGGAGCTGTTTTTT. Protein sequence: CASSLYSSGREAGELFF. The variable domain in full, completed from reference TRBV11-3 and TRBJ2-2, reads EAGVVQSPRYKIIEKKQPVAFWCNPISGHNTLYWYLQNLGQGPELLIRYENEEAVDDSQLPKDRFSAERLKGVDSTLKIQPAELGDSAVYLCASSLYSSGREAGELFFGEGSRLTVL.